This TCR beta chain appears in the sequencing data of a study of T cells in Graves' hyperthyroidism and ophthalmopathy (dated by TCRdb to 2018 to 2020). For context, the study as a whole: Peripheral blood was sampled at the time of initial diagnosis, prior to any treatment. After sampling, hyperthyroidism patients received methimazole starting at 30 mg daily, and ophthalmopathy patients received high-dose intravenous methylprednisolone. A discovery cohort of around 100 patients, roughly 40 with Graves' ophthalmopathy and about 60 with stable Graves' hyperthyroidism, was used to find distinguishing TCR V-J signatures. The 90 or so discovery patients were randomly split 7:3 into training and test sets. An independent validation cohort of around 19 hyperthyroidism patients and about 15 patients who later progressed to ophthalmopathy tested prospective prediction of ophthalmopathy. The paper describes TCR Vbeta CDR3 sequencing of fewer than 150 peripheral blood samples, made up of about 41 ophthalmopathy patients, around 78 hyperthyroidism patients and 17 progressor patients. In addition, the study compared T-cell repertoires in thyroid tissue and in blood from roughly six Graves' hyperthyroidism patients. Overall study results and their limits: Sample size was not statistically predetermined, and investigators were not blinded to group allocation. A model built on a 13 V-J signature distinguished ophthalmopathy from stable hyperthyroidism, reaching 87.88% sensitivity and about 81% specificity in cross-validation and 80%/75% in testing. During validation, the model predicted progression to ophthalmopathy a median of about 6.3 months ahead of onset, with around 65% sensitivity and 72.22% specificity. Most expanded thyroid clonotypes (frequency above 0.001) were also found in blood, which suggests that blood repertoires may mirror thyroid immune responses.

V is shortened by 0 bases, J by 5 bases, and the region joining them spans 11 bases. CDR3 length: 15 amino acids, cysteine to phenylalanine. The sequence is cut down to CDR3 DNA, 45 bases in frame from base 1. The germline V gene yields MGHRA for CDR1 and YSYEKL for CDR2. The TCR beta CDR3 regions were amplified from RNA transcripts. A first-round RT-PCR of the TCR CDR3 used the HTBI primer set with the Qiagen OneStep RT-PCR kit. Libraries were constructed in a second round of multiplex PCR, after which size selection and purification were carried out. The libraries were sequenced on an Illumina HiSeq2000 using paired-end 100 bp reads. Per the authors' processing: Raw data were processed with SOAPnuke, discarding reads with adapters, uncalled bases, mean Phred below 15, or no exact constant-primer or identifier match. High-quality paired reads were merged with COPE v1.2.5, and unique nucleotide sequences were defined as clonotypes. MiTCR v1.1 was used to align clonotypes to the IMGT TRBV, TRBD and TRBJ reference segments. Only V-J combinations with frequency above 0.0001, covering 99% to 99.2% of repertoires, were analysed. A TCS score was defined as the ratio of F50 (clonal expansion) to E x V (chaos), with BLOSUM62-based TCRdist applied between CDR3 peptides within each V-J. Welch's t-statistics and random forest reduced 500 to 650 V-J features to 10 to 15, which were used in a naive Bayes classifier (R e1071). TCRdb reran the public reads through fastp at Q25 and MiXCR, keeping productive beta chains. Under each unique CDR3 protein, matching rows form one entry showing the most common genes and DNA. Clone size and V and J calls follow TCRdb, not the original study. Here the sample has 600,000 to 900,000 distinct CDR3 sequences; about a sixth occur a single time. The ten top clones hold 8.4% of the sample.

Stable Graves' hyperthyroidism was defined as the absence of progression to ophthalmopathy over 18 months of follow-up. The hyperthyroidism patients were between 18 and 65 years old and newly diagnosed, with a disease duration of less than 2 months. Exclusion was applied to patients with uncontrolled infections, other autoimmune diseases, pregnancy or lactation. Diagnoses were established on the basis of clinical symptoms, serum thyroxine and TRAb, thyroid ultrasound, and orbital computed tomography. Ficoll-Paque density gradient centrifugation was used to isolate PBMCs from around 10 ml of fresh peripheral blood. Total RNA was extracted with Trizol reagent, and quality was checked on an Agilent 2100 Bioanalyzer. This clonotype came up a few times. The clone's antigen remains unknown. Base qualities are missing; no much larger clone stands one base away.

This clonotype was sampled from a man aged 18-30 years with Graves' hyperthyroidism. The sample consisted of blood. The chain joins TRBV4-1 to TRBJ1-5; no D segment can be confidently identified. The CDR3 has the sequence CASSQEVEGHQPQHF. At the DNA level, the sequence is TGCGCCAGCAGCCAAGAGGTTGAGGGCCATCAGCCCCAGCATTTT.